Described below is a single T cell receptor beta chain sequence and its context. The source of the sample is a study of CD4 and CD8 cells across lung adenocarcinoma regions. CDR1 is MNHNS and CDR2 is SASEGT in the germline V gene. Deletions cut 9 bases from V and 6 bases from J, with 23 bases between. The CDR3 has 15 amino acids. TCRdb redid the calling of the PCR reads with MiXCR, one entry per CDR3 protein. The sample lists about 11,000 distinct CDR3 sequences; roughly 60% were seen once. The TCR originated in a male donor with lung adenocarcinoma. The CD4 and CD8 labels of this study may be unreliable. V and J are TRBV6-1 and TRBJ2-5, with a tentative D call TRBD1 (5 bases). Sequenced sample: CD8+ T cells from the margin of a lung tumor. CDR3 sequence: CARGPGWGAKKTQYF. The CDR3 DNA reads as TGTGCCAGGGGGCCCGGGTGGGGTGCCAAAAAGACCCAGTACTTC.